These 16 T cell receptor beta chains originate from one sample sequenced in a study of glioma-infiltrating T cells. TCR alpha and beta CDR3 regions were amplified from RNA using iRepertoire nested multiplex PCR. TCRdb used MiXCR to reprocess the multiplex PCR reads, holding one entry per CDR3 protein. The sample gives 93,000 or so distinct CDR3 sequences, less than 30% of which show up once; roughly 45% is in the top ten. The sequenced material came from glioma tissue, nonneoplastic brain tissue, or PBMCs (not recorded which). Receptors were obtained from a human donor with low-grade glioma or glioblastoma, undergoing nonglioma brain surgery, or in good health (not recorded which).

The V call is TRBV5-4, the J call TRBJ2-3; 13 nucleotides match TRBD2. V lost 5 bases to trimming and J lost 5 bases; unmatched junction nucleotides: 8. Per the germline V gene, CDR1 is SGHNT and CDR2 is YYREEE (reference sequence). The CDR3 sequence is 16 residues long. CDR3 protein: CASSRGLAGAGDTQYF. The CDR3 region has the DNA TGTGCCAGCAGTCGTGGACTAGCGGGGGCGGGAGATACGCAGTATTTT.

The table lists this clonotype with many counts. The CDR3 loop is CASSSYRVANAQYF. The CDR3 region has the DNA TGTGCCAGCAGTTCGTACAGGGTCGCAAATGCGCAGTATTTT. This chain uses TRBV6-1 with TRBJ2-3; maybe TRBD1 (6 bases). V lost 5 bases, J lost 10 bases, and 19 bases lay in between. The CDR3 length is 14 residues. Germline lookup yields CDR1 MNHNS and CDR2 SASEGT.

This clonotype has more than one count but fewer than ten. The chain couples TRBV7-2 to TRBJ2-4; TRBD2 aligns across 7 bases. This CDR3 spans 15 amino acids. The germline CDR1 and CDR2 sequences are SGHTA and FQGNSA. The J segment lost 4 bases and the V segment lost 0 bases, leaving 3 bases of the junction unmatched. This CDR3 reads CASSLAGGGKNIQYF. CDR3 sequence (DNA): TGTGCCAGCAGCTTAGCGGGGGGGGGTAAAAACATTCAGTACTTC.

Points on this clonotype: This may come from a read error, since a much larger clone is one base off. The genes are TRBV6-2 or TRBV6-3 and TRBJ1-2, with 9 bases matching TRBD1. CDR3 length: 14 residues. From germline, CDR1 is MNHEY and CDR2 SVGEGT. J lost 4 bases, V lost 5 bases, and 5 bases had no gene match. The CDR3 is CASSQQGAIYGYTF. CDR3 DNA sequence: TGTGCCAGCAGTCAACAGGGGGCTATCTATGGCTACACCTTC.

Comments on this clonotype: A much larger clone is a single base away; this may be a read error. This rearrangement joins TRBV27 to TRBJ2-1; a possible D gene is TRBD1 (5 bases). Between the trimmed V and J ends, which lost 5 bases and 11 bases, there was a span of 16 bases. Germline CDR1 is MNHEY and CDR2 is SMNVEV (reference sequence). This CDR3 region has 13 residues. CDR3 nucleotide sequence: TGTGCCAGCAGTCCTACAGGACATGGACAGCAGTTCTTC. It is translated as CASSPTGHGQQFF.

This clonotype showed up many times. The chain is built from TRBV6-2 or TRBV6-3 and TRBJ2-7; D unresolved. Germline-derived CDR1 and CDR2 are MNHEY and SVGEGT. This CDR3 contains 11 residues. Trimming removed 3 bases from V and 5 bases from J, with 5 bases in between. In DNA, the CDR3 is TGTGCCAGCAGTTATTCCAACGAGCAGTACTTC. Amino acid sequence: CASSYSNEQYF.

This clonotype was detected many times. The chain recombines TRBV20-1 with TRBJ1-2; 9 bases are shared with TRBD1. This CDR3 spans 15 amino acids. The J segment lost 8 bases and the V segment lost 1 base, leaving 11 bases of the junction unmatched. CDR1 is DFQATT, CDR2 SNEGSKA, per germline (reference sequence). Written as DNA, the CDR3 is TGCAGTGCTAGAGTATCGGGACAGGGAGCATACGGCTACACCTTC. As protein: CSARVSGQGAYGYTF.

The chain links TRBV5-1 to TRBJ1-3, with a tentative D call TRBD1 (5 bases). The CDR3 has 15 residues. Trimming cost V 0 bases and J 2 bases, with 9 bases left between them. Germline loops: CDR1 SGHRS, CDR2 YFSETQ. As DNA, the CDR3 is TGCGCCAGCAGCTTGGGACAGCAGACTGGAAACACCATATATTTT. It specifies CASSLGQQTGNTIYF.

This clonotype was detected only once. The genes are TRBV11-1 and TRBJ2-3, with TRBD2 identical over 10 bases. After removal of 3 bases from V and 5 bases from J, the junction contained 11 bases not matched to a gene. From germline, CDR1 is SGHAT and CDR2 FQDESV (reference sequence). The CDR3 is 17 residues long. DNA of the CDR3: TGTGCCAGCAGCTTGCAAGGGGATCCTAGCGGGGGAGATACGCAGTATTTT. It is translated as CASSLQGDPSGGDTQYF.

Many counts were recorded for this clonotype. The chain is built from TRBV27 and TRBJ1-5; tentatively, D is TRBD1 (5 bases). V shed 3 bases and J shed 6 bases, with 15 bases lying between them. The CDR3 has 15 residues. The V gene's germline CDR1 is MNHEY and CDR2 SMNVEV (reference sequence). CDR3 in DNA: TGTGCCAGCAGTTTGACGGGGGTTCTCCTTCAGCCCCAGCATTTT. It yields the protein CASSLTGVLLQPQHF.

This chain links TRBV5-1 with TRBJ2-1; 15 bases align to TRBD2. Germline V lookup: CDR1 SGHRS, CDR2 YFSETQ. This CDR3 comprises 16 residues. The V segment lost 4 bases and the J segment 8 bases; nucleotides outside the gene matches: 7. The CDR3 here is CASSTGTSGGSDEQFF. CDR3 in DNA: TGCGCCAGCAGCACCGGGACTAGCGGGGGGAGCGATGAGCAGTTCTTC.

This clonotype was counted ten times or more. V gene TRBV28 combines with J gene TRBJ1-1; D uncertain. V was clipped by 6 bases and J by 5 bases, with 16 bases between them. This CDR3 is built from 14 residues. Germline CDR1 and CDR2: MDHEN and SYDVKM. The CDR3 coding sequence is TGTGCCAGCAGACGCGACGGAACTACGACTGAAGCTTTCTTT. This gives the protein CASRRDGTTTEAFF.

The sample holds many counts of this clonotype. The rearrangement uses TRBV7-9 and TRBJ2-7, with a tentative D call TRBD1 (6 bases). The CDR3 is made up of 13 amino acids. V was trimmed by 5 bases and J by 7 bases, leaving 15 bases between them. CDR1 is SEHNR and CDR2 is FQNEAQ in the germline V gene (reference sequence). In DNA form, the CDR3 reads TGTGCCAGCAGCCCCCTCAGGGGCCTGGAGCAGTACTTC. Its protein product is CASSPLRGLEQYF.

This clonotype was seen ten or more times. The gene calls are TRBV6-1 and TRBJ1-2; perhaps TRBD1 as D (5 bases). Per the germline V gene, CDR1 is MNHNS and CDR2 is SASEGT. Deletions cut 10 bases from V and 6 bases from J, with 18 bases between. This CDR3 spans 13 amino acids. CDR3 coding DNA: TGTGCCACACAAATGGGACGGGGGAATGGCTACACCTTC. Its protein is CATQMGRGNGYTF.

J is TRBJ2-1 and V is TRBV19, with a tentative D call TRBD1 (6 bases). The CDR3 has 17 amino acids. CDR1 and CDR2 from the germline V gene are LNHDA and SQIVND (reference sequence). Trimming cost V 2 bases and J 7 bases, with 21 bases left between them. CDR3 sequence reads: CASSIRGGVGARNEQFF. Here the CDR3 DNA reads TGTGCCAGTAGTATAAGGGGCGGCGTGGGGGCTCGTAATGAGCAGTTCTTC.

J is TRBJ2-1 and V is TRBV4-3; 14 bases agree with TRBD2. The CDR3 extends over 18 amino acids. The V segment lost 0 bases and the J segment 8 bases; nucleotides outside the gene matches: 9. Germline CDR1 reads LGHNA; CDR2 reads YSLEER. CDR3 amino acids: CASSQDDPGTSGGYEQFF. The CDR3 DNA reads as TGCGCCAGCAGCCAAGACGATCCCGGGACTAGCGGGGGTTATGAGCAGTTCTTC.